The text below deals with one T cell receptor (beta chain). Trimming cost V 3 bases and J 1 base, with 6 bases left between them. The CDR3 is 13 amino acids. Germline V gene lookup returns CDR1 LNHDA and CDR2 SQIVND (reference sequence). Regions amplified from RNA transcripts were the TCR beta CDR3 regions. The HTBI primer set served for first-round RT-PCR of the TCR CDR3. TCRdb used MiXCR to reprocess the multiplex PCR reads, holding one entry per CDR3 protein. Of some 490,000 distinct CDR3 sequences in the sample, about 16% were seen once. The data were obtained in a study of T cells in Graves' hyperthyroidism and ophthalmopathy. Study-level background: Prior to any treatment, at the point of initial diagnosis, peripheral blood was collected.

This TCR came from a woman aged 25 to 45 with Graves' ophthalmopathy. This chain connects TRBV19 to TRBJ2-5; D unclear. Sequencing was performed on blood. The CDR3 coding sequence is TGTGCCAGTAGTATCATCGGCCAAGAGACCCAGTACTTC. Its translation: CASSIIGQETQYF.